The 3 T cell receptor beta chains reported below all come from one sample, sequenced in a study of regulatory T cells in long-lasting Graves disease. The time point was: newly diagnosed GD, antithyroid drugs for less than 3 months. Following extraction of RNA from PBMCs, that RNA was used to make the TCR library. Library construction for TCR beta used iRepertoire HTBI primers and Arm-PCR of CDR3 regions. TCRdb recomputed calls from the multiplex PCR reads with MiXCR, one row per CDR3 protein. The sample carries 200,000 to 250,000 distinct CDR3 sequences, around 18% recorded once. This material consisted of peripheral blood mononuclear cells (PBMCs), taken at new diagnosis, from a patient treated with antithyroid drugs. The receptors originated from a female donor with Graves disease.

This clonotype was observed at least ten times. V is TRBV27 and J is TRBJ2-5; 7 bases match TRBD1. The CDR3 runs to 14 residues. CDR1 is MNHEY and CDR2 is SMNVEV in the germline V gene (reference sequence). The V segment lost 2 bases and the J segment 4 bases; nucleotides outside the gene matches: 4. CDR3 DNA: TGTGCCAGCAGTTTAGACAGGGCCGGAGAGACCCAGTACTTC. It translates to CASSLDRAGETQYF.

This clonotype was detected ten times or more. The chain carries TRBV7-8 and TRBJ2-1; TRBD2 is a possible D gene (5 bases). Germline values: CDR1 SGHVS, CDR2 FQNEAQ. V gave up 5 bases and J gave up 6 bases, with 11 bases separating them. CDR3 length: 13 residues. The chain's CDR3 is CASSHWRINEQFF. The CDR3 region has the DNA TGTGCCAGCAGCCATTGGAGGATCAATGAGCAGTTCTTC.

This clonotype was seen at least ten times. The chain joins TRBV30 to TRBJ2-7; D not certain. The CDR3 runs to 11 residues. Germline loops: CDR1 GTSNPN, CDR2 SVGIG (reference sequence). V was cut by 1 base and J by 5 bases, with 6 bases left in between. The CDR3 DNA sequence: TGTGCCTGGAGTGCAGCCAACGAGCAGTACTTC. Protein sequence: CAWSAANEQYF.